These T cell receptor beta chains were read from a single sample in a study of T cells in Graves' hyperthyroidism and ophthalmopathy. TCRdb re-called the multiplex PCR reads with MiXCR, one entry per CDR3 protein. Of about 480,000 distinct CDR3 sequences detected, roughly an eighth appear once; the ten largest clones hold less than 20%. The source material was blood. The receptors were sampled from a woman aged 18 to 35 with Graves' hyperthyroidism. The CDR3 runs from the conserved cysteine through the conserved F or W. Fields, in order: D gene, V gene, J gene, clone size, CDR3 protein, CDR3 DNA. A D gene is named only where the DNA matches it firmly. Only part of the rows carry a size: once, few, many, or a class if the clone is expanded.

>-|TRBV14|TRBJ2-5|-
CASSHRLGVLQETQYF
TGTGCCAGCAGCCATAGGTTGGGCGTGCTGCAAGAGACCCAGTACTTC
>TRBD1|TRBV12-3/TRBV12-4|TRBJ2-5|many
CASSPADRGQETQYF
TGTGCCAGCAGCCCCGCGGACAGGGGTCAAGAGACCCAGTACTTC
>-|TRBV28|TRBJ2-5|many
CASSHESGQIQETQYF
TGTGCCAGCAGCCACGAGAGCGGACAGATACAAGAGACCCAGTACTTC
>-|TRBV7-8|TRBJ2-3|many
CASSLEWGADTQYF
TGTGCCAGCAGCCTCGAGTGGGGCGCAGATACGCAGTATTTT
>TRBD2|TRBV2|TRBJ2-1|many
CASSERLAGVNEQFF
TGTGCCAGCAGTGAAAGGCTAGCGGGGGTCAATGAGCAGTTCTTC
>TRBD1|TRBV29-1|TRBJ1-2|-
CSVESRGGYGYTF
TGCAGCGTTGAAAGCAGGGGGGGATATGGCTACACCTTC
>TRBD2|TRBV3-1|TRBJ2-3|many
CASSQEFMGLAGFDTQYF
TGTGCCAGCAGCCAAGAGTTTATGGGACTAGCGGGGTTTGATACGCAGTATTTT
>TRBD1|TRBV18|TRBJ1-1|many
CASSPRQGVAEAFF
TGTGCCAGCTCACCAAGACAGGGGGTGGCGGAAGCTTTCTTT
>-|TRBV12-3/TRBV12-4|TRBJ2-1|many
CASSFGGPGYGEQFF
TGTGCCAGCAGTTTTGGGGGACCTGGCTATGGTGAGCAGTTCTTC
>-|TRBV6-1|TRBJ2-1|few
CASSLPGLEQFF
TGTGCCAGCAGTCTGCCTGGACTCGAGCAGTTCTTC
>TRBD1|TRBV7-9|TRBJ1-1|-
CASSYGQGMDTEAFF
TGTGCCAGCAGCTACGGACAGGGGATGGACACTGAAGCTTTCTTT
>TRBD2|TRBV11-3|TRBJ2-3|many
CASSLREGLSDTQYF
TGTGCCAGCAGCTTGCGGGAGGGCCTGTCAGATACGCAGTATTTT
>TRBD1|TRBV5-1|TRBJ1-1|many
CASSSGQGRTEAFF
TGTGCCAGCAGTTCGGGACAGGGGCGGACTGAAGCTTTCTTT
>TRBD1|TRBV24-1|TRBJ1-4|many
CATSDLRDRGREKLFF
TGTGCCACCAGTGATTTGAGGGACAGGGGGAGGGAAAAACTGTTTTTT
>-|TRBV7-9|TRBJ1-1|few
CASSVGWFTEAFF
TGTGCCAGCAGCGTCGGTTGGTTCACTGAAGCTTTCTTT
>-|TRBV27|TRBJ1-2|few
CASKSGRRYTF
TGTGCCAGCAAATCTGGACGCCGCTACACCTTC